The entry below gives a single T cell receptor (beta chain) sequence along with its context. Its antigen specificity is not known. One base away there is no much larger clone; base qualities are not given. This specimen comes from a study of T cells in Graves' hyperthyroidism and ophthalmopathy (dated by TCRdb to the late 2010s). About the investigation overall: A discovery cohort of roughly 100 patients, roughly 45 with Graves' ophthalmopathy and 55 to 65 with stable Graves' hyperthyroidism, was used to find distinguishing TCR V-J signatures. Prospective prediction of ophthalmopathy was tested in an independent validation cohort of approximately 19 hyperthyroidism patients and 17 patients who later progressed to ophthalmopathy. For training and testing, the 100 or so patients in the discovery cohort were randomly divided in a 7:3 ratio. In addition, the study compared T-cell repertoires in thyroid tissue and in blood from roughly six Graves' hyperthyroidism patients. Once sampling was done, hyperthyroidism patients were given methimazole at a starting dose of 30 mg daily, whereas ophthalmopathy patients were given high-dose intravenous methylprednisolone. According to the paper, TCR Vbeta CDR3 sequencing was carried out on over 130 peripheral blood samples, which came from around 43 ophthalmopathy, 75 or so hyperthyroidism and about 17 progressor patients.

Graves' hyperthyroidism was defined as stable when no progression to ophthalmopathy occurred over 18 months of follow-up. Hyperthyroidism patients were newly diagnosed, had a disease duration of under 2 months, and were aged 18 to 65 years. Any patient with an uncontrolled infection, another autoimmune disease, pregnancy or lactation was excluded. Clinical symptoms, serum thyroxine and TRAb, thyroid ultrasound, and orbital computed tomography formed the basis for the diagnoses. Total RNA was extracted with Trizol reagent, and quality was checked on an Agilent 2100 Bioanalyzer. Summary of the overall study and its limitations: Most expanded thyroid clonotypes (frequency above 0.001) were also detected in blood, a finding suggesting that blood repertoires may reflect thyroid immune responses. A model built on a 13 V-J signature distinguished ophthalmopathy from stable hyperthyroidism, reaching approximately 89% sensitivity and about 81% specificity in cross-validation and 80%/75% in testing. Sample size was not statistically predetermined, and blinding of investigators to group allocation was not performed. In validation, progression to ophthalmopathy was predicted by the model with nearly 71% sensitivity and 72% to 85% specificity, a median of about 6.8 months before onset.

TCR beta CDR3 regions were amplified from RNA transcripts. The first round of RT-PCR for the TCR CDR3 was performed with the HTBI primer set and the Qiagen OneStep RT-PCR kit. The libraries were constructed in a second round of multiplex PCR and then size-selected and purified. Sequencing of the libraries was done on an Illumina HiSeq2000 using paired-end 100 bp reads. Per the source publication's procedure: SOAPnuke was used to process the raw data, throwing out any read that contained adapters or uncalled bases, had a mean Phred below 15, or lacked an exact constant-primer or identifier match. COPE v1.2.5 was used to merge high-quality paired reads, and clonotypes were defined as unique nucleotide sequences. MiTCR v1.1 was used to align clonotypes to the IMGT TRBV, TRBD and TRBJ reference segments. Only V-J combinations with frequency above 0.0001, covering 98% to 99.2% of repertoires, were analysed. The TCS score was defined as F50 (clonal expansion) divided by E x V (chaos), with BLOSUM62-based TCRdist calculated between CDR3 peptides within each V-J. Welch's t-statistics and random forest reduced 450 to 600 V-J features to some 14, which were used in a naive Bayes classifier (R e1071). The Morisita-Horn index was used to measure how similar the thyroid and blood repertoires were. The raw public data were reprocessed by TCRdb itself: fastp quality trimming at Q25, MiXCR clonotype calling, in-frame beta chains only. Identical CDR3 proteins give one entry, which carries the most common genes and DNA. The V and J calls shown here were made by TCRdb, not taken from the authors' results. The sample yields 450,000 to 700,000 distinct CDR3 sequences; under 60% were counted once. Approximately 8.4% of the sample is taken by the ten largest.

The clonotype originates from a woman aged 18-30 years with Graves' hyperthyroidism. Sequenced material: peripheral blood or thyroid tissue (not recorded which).

The CDR3 has the sequence CASSFEGFTGNTEAFF. In nucleotides, the sequence is TGTGCCAGCAGCTTCGAAGGATTCACCGGGAACACTGAAGCTTTCTTT. The chain links TRBV7-9 with TRBJ1-1, with the D segment identity uncertain. A distance of 15 bases separates the germline ends of V and J, which lose 3 bases and 1 base respectively. Including the terminal cysteine and phenylalanine, the CDR3 comprises 16 residues. Only the CDR3 part of the read is kept: 48 bases, read in frame from the first base. CDR1 and CDR2, looked up from the germline V gene (reference sequence), are SEHNR and FQNEAQ.